This TCR beta chain was observed in a study of regulatory T cells in long-lasting Graves disease. This clonotype was counted ten times or more. Investigators prepared the TCR beta libraries by applying iRepertoire HTBI primers and Arm-PCR of CDR3 regions. From the multiplex PCR reads, TCRdb called clonotypes with MiXCR, one entry per CDR3 protein. The data hold about 350,000 distinct CDR3 sequences, with approximately 15% observed a single time. Time point meaning: newly diagnosed GD, antithyroid drugs for less than 3 months. After RNA was extracted from PBMCs, the TCR library was made from it. These data are also associated with another study on T cells in Graves' hyperthyroidism and ophthalmopathy. As that report states: TCR CDR3 underwent first-round RT-PCR with the HTBI primer set.

The TCR comes from a man between 35 and 55 years old with Graves disease. Specimen: peripheral blood mononuclear cells (PBMCs), collected at new diagnosis, from a patient treated with antithyroid drugs.

As DNA, the CDR3 is TGCGCCAGCAGTGAGCTCGACAGGGGGCAAGAGACCCAGTACTTC. It translates to CASSELDRGQETQYF. The genes are TRBV10-2 and TRBJ2-5; 9 bases map to TRBD1. Germline V CDR1 and CDR2: WSHSY, SAAADI. The CDR3 loop spans 15 amino acids. J gave up 2 bases and V 2 bases, and 3 bases lay outside the gene matches.